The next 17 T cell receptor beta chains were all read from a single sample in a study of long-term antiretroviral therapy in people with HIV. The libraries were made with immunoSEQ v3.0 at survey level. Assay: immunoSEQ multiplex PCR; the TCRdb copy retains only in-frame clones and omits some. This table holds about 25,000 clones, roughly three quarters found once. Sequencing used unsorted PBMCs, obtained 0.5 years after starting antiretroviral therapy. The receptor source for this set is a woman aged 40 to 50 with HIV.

The CDR3 DNA sequence: TGTGCCAGCTCACCTCCCCTCGGTGACAGGGCCGACAATTTCATGAACACTGAAGCTTTCTTT. Amino acid sequence: CASSPPLGDRADNFMNTEAFF. J is TRBJ1-1 and V is TRBV18; 7 nucleotides match TRBD1. J was trimmed by 0 bases and V by 3 bases; bases with no gene match: 22. Looked up from germline, CDR1 is KGHSH and CDR2 is LQKENI. CDR3 size: 21 residues.

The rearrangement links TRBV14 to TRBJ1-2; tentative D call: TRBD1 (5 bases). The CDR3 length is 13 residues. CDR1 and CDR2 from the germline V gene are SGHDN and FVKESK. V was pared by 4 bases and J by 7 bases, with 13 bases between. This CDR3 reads CASSPARGRGYTF. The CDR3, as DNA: TGTGCCAGCAGCCCTGCGAGGGGCCGTGGCTACACCTTC.

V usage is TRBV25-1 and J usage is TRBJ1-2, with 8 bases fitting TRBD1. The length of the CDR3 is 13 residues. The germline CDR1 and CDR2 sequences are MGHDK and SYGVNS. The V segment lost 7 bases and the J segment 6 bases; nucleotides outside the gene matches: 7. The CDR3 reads CASKSGGDDGYTF. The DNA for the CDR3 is TGTGCCAGCAAGTCAGGGGGCGACGATGGCTACACCTTC.

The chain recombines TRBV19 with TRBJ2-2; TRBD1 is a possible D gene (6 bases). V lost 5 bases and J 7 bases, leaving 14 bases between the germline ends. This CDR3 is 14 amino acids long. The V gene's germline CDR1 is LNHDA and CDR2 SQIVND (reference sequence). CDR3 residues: CASSVTGLGGELFF. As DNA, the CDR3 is TGTGCCAGTAGTGTAACAGGGTTGGGCGGGGAGCTGTTTTTT.

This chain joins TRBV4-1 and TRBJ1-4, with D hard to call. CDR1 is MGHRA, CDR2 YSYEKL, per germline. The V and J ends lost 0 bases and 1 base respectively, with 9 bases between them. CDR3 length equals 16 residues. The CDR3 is CASSQDGYRTNEKLFF. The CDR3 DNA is TGCGCCAGCAGCCAAGATGGTTACAGAACTAATGAAAAACTGTTTTTT.

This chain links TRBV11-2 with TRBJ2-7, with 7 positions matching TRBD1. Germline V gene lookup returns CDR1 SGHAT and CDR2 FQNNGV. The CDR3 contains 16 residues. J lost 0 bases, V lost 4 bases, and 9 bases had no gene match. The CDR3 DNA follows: TGTGCCAGCAGCTCCCCCCTTGAGGGGGCCTCCTACGAGCAGTACTTC. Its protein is CASSSPLEGASYEQYF.

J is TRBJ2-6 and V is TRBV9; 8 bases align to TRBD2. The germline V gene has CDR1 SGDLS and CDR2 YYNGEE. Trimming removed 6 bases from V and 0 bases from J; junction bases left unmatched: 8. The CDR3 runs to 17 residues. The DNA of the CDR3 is TGTGCCAGCACCCGGGAGGGGGTCTACTCTGGGGCCAACGTCCTGACTTTC. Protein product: CASTREGVYSGANVLTF. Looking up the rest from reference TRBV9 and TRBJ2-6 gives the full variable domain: DSGVTQTPKHLITATGQRVTLRCSPRSGDLSVYWYQQSLDQGLQFLIQYYNGEERAKGNILERFSAQQFPDLHSELNLSSLELGDSALYFCASTREGVYSGANVLTFGAGSRLTVL.

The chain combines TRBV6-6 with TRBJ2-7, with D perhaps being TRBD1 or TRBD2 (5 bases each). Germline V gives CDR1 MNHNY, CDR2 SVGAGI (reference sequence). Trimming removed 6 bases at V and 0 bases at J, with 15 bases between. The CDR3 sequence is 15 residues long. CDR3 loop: CASSPRDGGSYEQYF. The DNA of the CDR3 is TGTGCCAGCAGCCCCCGGGACGGAGGCTCCTACGAGCAGTACTTC.

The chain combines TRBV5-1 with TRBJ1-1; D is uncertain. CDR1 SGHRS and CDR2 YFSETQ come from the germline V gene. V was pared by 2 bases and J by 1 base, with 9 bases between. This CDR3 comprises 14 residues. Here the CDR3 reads CASSFNPANTEAFF. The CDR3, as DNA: TGCGCCAGCAGCTTTAACCCCGCGAACACTGAAGCTTTCTTT.

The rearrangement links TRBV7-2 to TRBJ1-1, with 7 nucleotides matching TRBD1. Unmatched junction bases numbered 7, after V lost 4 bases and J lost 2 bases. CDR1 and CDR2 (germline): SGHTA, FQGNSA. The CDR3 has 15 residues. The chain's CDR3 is CASSSTGTANTEAFF. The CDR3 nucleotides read TGTGCCAGCAGCTCCACCGGGACAGCTAACACTGAAGCTTTCTTT.

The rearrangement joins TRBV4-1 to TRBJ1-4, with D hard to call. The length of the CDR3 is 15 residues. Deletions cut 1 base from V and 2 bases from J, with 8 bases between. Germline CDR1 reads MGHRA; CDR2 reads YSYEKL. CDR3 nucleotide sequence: TGCGCCAGCAGCCAAGGGGGAGGTACTAATGAAAAACTGTTTTTT. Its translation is CASSQGGGTNEKLFF.

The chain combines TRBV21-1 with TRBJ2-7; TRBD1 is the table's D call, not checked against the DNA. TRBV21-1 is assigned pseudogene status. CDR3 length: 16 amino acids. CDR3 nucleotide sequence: TGTGCCAGCAGCAAAGAGGGGGGACAGGGGACGTACGAGCAGTACTTC. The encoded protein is CASSKEGGQGTYEQYF.

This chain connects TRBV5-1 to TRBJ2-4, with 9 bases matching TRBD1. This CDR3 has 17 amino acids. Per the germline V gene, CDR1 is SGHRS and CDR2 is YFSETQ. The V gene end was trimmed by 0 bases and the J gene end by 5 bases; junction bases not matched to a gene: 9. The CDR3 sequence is CASSLDPGQGSQNIQYF. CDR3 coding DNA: TGCGCCAGCAGCTTGGATCCGGGACAGGGCTCCCAAAACATTCAGTACTTC.

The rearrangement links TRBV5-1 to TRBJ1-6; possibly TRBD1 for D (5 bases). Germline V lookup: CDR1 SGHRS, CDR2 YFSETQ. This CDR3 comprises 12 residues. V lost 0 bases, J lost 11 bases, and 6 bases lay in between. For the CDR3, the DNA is TGCGCCAGCAGCTTGGCGGGACCACCCCTCCACTTT. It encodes CASSLAGPPLHF.

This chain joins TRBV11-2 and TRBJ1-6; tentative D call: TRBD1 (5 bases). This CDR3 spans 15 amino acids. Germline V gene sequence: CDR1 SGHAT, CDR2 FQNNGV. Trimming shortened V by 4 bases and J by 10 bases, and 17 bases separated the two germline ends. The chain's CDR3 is CASSSSDRSRSPLHF. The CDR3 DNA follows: TGTGCCAGCAGCTCCTCCGACAGATCAAGATCACCCCTCCACTTT.

CDR3 DNA sequence: TGTGCCAGCACCCTAGCGGTGGTCACAGATACGCAGTATTTT. It translates to CASTLAVVTDTQYF. The rearrangement joins TRBV28 to TRBJ2-3; TRBD2 matches 7 bases. Per the germline V gene, CDR1 is MDHEN and CDR2 is SYDVKM. The V segment lost 7 bases and the J segment 2 bases; nucleotides outside the gene matches: 6. The CDR3 runs to 14 residues.

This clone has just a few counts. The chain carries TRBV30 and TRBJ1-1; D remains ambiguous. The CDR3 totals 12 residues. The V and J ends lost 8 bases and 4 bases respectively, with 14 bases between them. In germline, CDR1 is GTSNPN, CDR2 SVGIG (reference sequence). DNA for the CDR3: TGTGCCCTTACAAGTAGGGTCACTGAAGCTTTCTTT. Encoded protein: CALTSRVTEAFF.